Below are 21 T cell receptor beta chains sequenced from a single sample in a study of T cells in women clearing cervical HPV infection. Measured with immunoSEQ multiplex PCR; TCRdb has only the in-frame clones, and not every one. This sample contains about 34,000 clones. The specimen was blood buffy coat. These receptors originate from a woman between 18 and 75 years old with a cervical HPV16 infection that either progressed to CIN3+ or cleared (not recorded which).

The CDR3 bases that were read are TGTGCCAGCCTAGGGGTACGCAATCAGCCG. Translated, it gives CASLGVRNQP. The full-length CDR3 reads as CASLGVRNQPQYF. The chain recombines TRBV19 with TRBJ2-3, with D maybe TRBD1 (5 bases). With the read ending 3 residues before the CDR3 end, the germline J gene is used to fill in that end. The CDR3 has 13 amino acids. The germline gives CDR1 LNHDA, CDR2 SQIVND (reference sequence).

The sequenced CDR3 bases are TGTGCCAGCAGTGAAGCCCCGTGGGGGGGGAGGGCTGAA. Residues: CASSEAPWGGRAE. The CDR3 reads in full as CASSEAPWGGRAEAFF. The gene calls are TRBV6-1 and TRBJ1-1; the D gene is possibly TRBD1 (5 bases). The read terminates 3 residues ahead of where the CDR3 ends, so the germline J gene completes it. The CDR3 is 16 amino acids. V lost 0 bases and J 6 bases, leaving 17 bases between the germline ends. CDR1 is MNHNS, CDR2 SASEGT, per germline.

Details on this clone: Read coverage stops 3 residues before the CDR3 terminus; the germline J gene supplies the remainder. This chain uses TRBV5-1 with TRBJ2-2; 8 bases line up with TRBD1. The CDR3 has 14 residues. V was clipped by 6 bases and J by 5 bases; unmatched bases: 6. The germline V gene has CDR1 SGHRS and CDR2 YFSETQ. The CDR3: CASIPGGLTGELFF. The covered CDR3 bases are TGCGCCAGCATCCCAGGGGGCCTAACCGGGGAG.

A remark on this clone: The sequence runs out 3 residues before the end of the CDR3; the remainder is reconstructed from the germline J gene. This sequence joins TRBV19 and TRBJ1-1, with D possibly being TRBD1 (6 bases). V was cut by 5 bases and J by 2 bases, with 12 bases left in between. Germline assignment: CDR1 LNHDA and CDR2 SQIVND (reference sequence). This CDR3 has 14 residues. The DNA read from the CDR3 is TGTGCCAGTAGTGCTTTGGACAGTAACACTGAA. Encoded protein: CASSALDSNTE. The entire CDR3 protein is CASSALDSNTEAFF.

About this clone itself: Read coverage stops 3 residues before the CDR3 terminus; the germline J gene supplies the remainder. This rearrangement joins TRBV19 to TRBJ2-7, with D perhaps matching TRBD2 (6 bases). V was shortened by 7 bases and J by 3 bases, with 13 bases between the two germline ends. The CDR3 length is 13 residues. Germline V CDR1 and CDR2: LNHDA, SQIVND (reference sequence). The sequenced part of the CDR3 DNA is TGTGCCAGTAAAGGAGGGAGCGGCTACGAG. It specifies CASKGGSGYE. The whole CDR3 sequence is CASKGGSGYEQYF. The entire variable domain, with the rest obtained from reference TRBV19 and TRBJ2-7, is as follows: DGGITQSPKYLFRKEGQNVTLSCEQNLNHDAMYWYRQDPGQGLRLIYYSQIVNDFQKGDIAEGYSVSREKKESFPLTVTSAQKNPTAFYLCASKGGSGYEQYFGPGTRLTVT.

On this clone: Sequencing ends 3 residues short of the CDR3 end; the germline J gene provides the rest. The chain recombines TRBV7-6 with TRBJ2-3; TRBD1 agrees at 9 bases. CDR1 and CDR2 from the germline V gene are SGHVS and FNYEAQ. The CDR3 is made up of 16 amino acids. The CDR3 bases that were read are TGTGCCAGCAGCTTTCACACAGGGGGCTGGTCTGAGACG. Translation gives CASSFHTGGWSET. The complete CDR3 sequence is CASSFHTGGWSETQYF.

Comments on this clone: The CDR3 end is not reached by the read, which stops 3 residues before it; the germline J gene fills it in. This chain joins TRBV6-1 and TRBJ1-1, with D hard to call. The CDR3 is 13 amino acids. V lost 2 bases, J lost 3 bases, and 7 bases lay in between. Germline CDR1 is MNHNS and CDR2 is SASEGT. CDR3: CASSEQRDTEAFF. The part of the CDR3 DNA that was read is TGTGCCAGCAGTGAACAACGGGACACTGAA.

A remark on this clone: The CDR3 end falls 3 residues outside the read, so it is completed with the germline J gene. The V and J genes are TRBV7-7 and TRBJ2-5; D is possibly TRBD1 or TRBD2 (5 bases each). The CDR3 runs 14 residues. Trimming left V 2 bases short and J 6 bases short, with 13 bases between. Germline V gene data show CDR1 as SSHAT and CDR2 as FNYEAQ (reference sequence). The CDR3 DNA, read in part, is TGTGCCAGCAGCTTACGAGGGGATGTCCAGACC. Amino acid sequence: CASSLRGDVQT. The entire CDR3 is CASSLRGDVQTQYF.

A remark on this clone: The CDR3 end lies 3 residues beyond the end of the read and is filled in from the germline J gene. This chain joins TRBV20-1 and TRBJ2-5; 11 bases agree with TRBD1. Germline-derived CDR1 and CDR2 are DFQATT and SNEGSKA (reference sequence). Trimming at V came to 6 bases and at J to 5 bases, leaving 5 bases not matched to a gene. This CDR3 comprises 13 residues. The sequenced CDR3 bases are TGCAGTGCAACGGGACAGGGGGGCGAGACC. Its protein product is CSATGQGGET. The CDR3 in full is CSATGQGGETQYF.

As regards this clone: The read gets to within 3 residues of the CDR3 end, and the germline J gene fills in the rest. The chain has TRBV7-9 and TRBJ1-6, with TRBD1 matching 7 bases. V was pared by 4 bases and J by 5 bases, with 2 bases of the junction left unmatched. CDR3 size: 14 residues. The germline V gene has CDR1 SEHNR and CDR2 FQNEAQ (reference sequence). The CDR3 spells CASSSDRDNSPLHF. The DNA read from the CDR3 is TGTGCCAGCAGCTCCGACAGGGATAATTCACCC.

The chain's CDR3 is CASSSALGGTEAFF. The CDR3 DNA, read in part, is TGTGCCAGCAGCTCTGCGCTCGGGGGAACTGAA. V is TRBV7-3 and J is TRBJ1-1; maybe TRBD1 (5 bases). The read stops 3 residues short of the end of the CDR3; the missing end is completed from the germline J gene. V shed 4 bases and J shed 5 bases, with 14 bases lying between them. The CDR3 consists of 14 residues. Germline-derived CDR1 and CDR2 are SGHTA and FQGTGA.

Notes on this clone: The read finishes 3 residues shy of the CDR3 end, and the germline J gene is used to complete it. This rearrangement joins TRBV20-1 to TRBJ2-7, with D tentatively TRBD2 (5 bases). Trimming left V 3 bases short and J 2 bases short, with 11 bases between. Germline-derived CDR1 and CDR2 are DFQATT and SNEGSKA (reference sequence). The CDR3 is 13 amino acids. CDR3: CSASASRTYEQYF. The CDR3 DNA, read in part, is TGCAGTGCTAGTGCTAGCAGAACCTACGAG.

Measured by frequency, this clone is medium-sized. Read data end 3 residues before the CDR3 end; the end is taken from the germline J gene. The J gene is TRBJ2-7, the V gene TRBV19; 8 positions agree with TRBD1. Germline V CDR1 and CDR2: LNHDA, SQIVND (reference sequence). This CDR3 comprises 15 residues. The ends lost 3 bases at V and 1 base at J; junction bases unmatched: 5. CDR3 bases read: TGTGCCAGTAGTATTGGACAGGGACCGTCCTACGAG. This translates into CASSIGQGPSYE. The entire CDR3 reads CASSIGQGPSYEQYF. The full variable domain, rest sourced from reference TRBV19 and TRBJ2-7, is DGGITQSPKYLFRKEGQNVTLSCEQNLNHDAMYWYRQDPGQGLRLIYYSQIVNDFQKGDIAEGYSVSREKKESFPLTVTSAQKNPTAFYLCASSIGQGPSYEQYFGPGTRLTVT.

As regards this clone: The read terminates 3 residues ahead of where the CDR3 ends, so the germline J gene completes it. The V gene is TRBV7-2, the J gene TRBJ1-5; TRBD1 is a possible D gene (6 bases). This CDR3 is 14 amino acids long. Germline lookup yields CDR1 SGHTA and CDR2 FQGNSA. V lost 1 base, J lost 3 bases, and 7 bases lay in between. The part of the CDR3 DNA that was read is TGTGCCAGCAGCTTAGACAGGGCCAATCAGCCC. Its translation: CASSLDRANQP. The whole CDR3 region reads CASSLDRANQPQHF.

A note on this clone: With the read ending 3 residues before the CDR3 end, the germline J gene is used to fill in that end. V is TRBV7-9 and J is TRBJ2-7; perhaps TRBD2 as D (6 bases). Germline CDR1 is SEHNR and CDR2 is FQNEAQ (reference sequence). The CDR3 consists of 13 residues. V shed 1 base and J shed 5 bases, with 9 bases lying between them. Incomplete CDR3 DNA: TGTGCCAGCAGCTTAGGACTAGAGAACGAG. Residues: CASSLGLENE. The entire CDR3 sequence reads CASSLGLENEQYF.

As for this clone: The read comes to an end 3 residues before the CDR3 does, leaving the germline J gene to fill in the end. The chain uses TRBV18 and TRBJ1-1; 9 nucleotides align to TRBD1. The V gene end was trimmed by 4 bases and the J gene end by 1 base; junction bases not matched to a gene: 4. Germline-derived CDR1 and CDR2 are KGHSH and LQKENI. This CDR3 is built from 15 residues. CDR3 sequence reads: CASSLSTGGNTEAFF. CDR3 DNA, as far as it was read: TGTGCCAGCTCACTATCGACAGGGGGGAACACTGAA.

Notes on this clone: The read gets to within 3 residues of the CDR3 end, and the germline J gene fills in the rest. The V call is TRBV7-6, the J call TRBJ2-3; D remains unclear. The CDR3 extends over 13 amino acids. In germline, CDR1 is SGHVS, CDR2 FNYEAQ. V shed 2 bases and J shed 4 bases, with 7 bases lying between them. CDR3 DNA, as far as it was read: TGTGCCAGCAGCTTAACCGGTGCAGATACG. It specifies CASSLTGADT. The CDR3 reads in full as CASSLTGADTQYF.

Regarding this clone: Coverage ceases 3 residues before the CDR3 finishes, and the germline J gene fills in the end. The chain uses TRBV19 and TRBJ1-2; possible D gene TRBD1, 5 bases. This CDR3 contains 15 residues. Germline CDR1 LNHDA, CDR2 SQIVND (reference sequence). The covered CDR3 bases are TGTGCCAGTAGTATAGCGCTAGCGGGGGTCTACGAC. Its translation is CASSIALAGVYD. The entire CDR3 protein reads CASSIALAGVYDYTF.

Of note for this clone: The missing CDR3 end, 3 residues past where the read stops, is filled in from the germline J gene. The chain uses TRBV20-1 and TRBJ1-4; perhaps TRBD1 as D (5 bases). The germline V gene encodes CDR1 DFQATT and CDR2 SNEGSKA (reference sequence). V lost 5 bases and J lost 5, with 15 bases in between. The CDR3 contains 14 residues. The part of the CDR3 DNA that was read is TGCAGTGCTTACAGGCACGTCAGGAATGAAAAA. This translates into CSAYRHVRNEK. The full CDR3 protein is CSAYRHVRNEKLFF.

Worth noting for this clone: The sequence runs out 3 residues before the end of the CDR3; the remainder is reconstructed from the germline J gene. V usage is TRBV7-9 and J usage is TRBJ1-1; D is ambiguous. V lost 7 bases and J 0 bases, leaving 12 bases between the germline ends. CDR3 length equals 14 residues. CDR1 is SEHNR and CDR2 is FQNEAQ in the germline V gene (reference sequence). CDR3 in amino acids: CASTMAALNTEAFF. Partial CDR3 DNA: TGTGCCAGCACCATGGCGGCATTGAACACTGAA.

On this clone itself: The CDR3 end is not reached by the read, which stops 3 residues before it; the germline J gene fills it in. The V gene is TRBV5-1, the J gene TRBJ1-3; 7 bases align to TRBD1. Looked up from germline, CDR1 is SGHRS and CDR2 is YFSETQ. J gave up 0 bases and V 2 bases, and 5 bases lay outside the gene matches. The CDR3 has 16 amino acids. CDR3 residues: CASSLRQGTSGNTIYF. The sequenced CDR3 bases are TGCGCCAGCAGCTTAAGACAGGGAACCTCTGGAAACACC.